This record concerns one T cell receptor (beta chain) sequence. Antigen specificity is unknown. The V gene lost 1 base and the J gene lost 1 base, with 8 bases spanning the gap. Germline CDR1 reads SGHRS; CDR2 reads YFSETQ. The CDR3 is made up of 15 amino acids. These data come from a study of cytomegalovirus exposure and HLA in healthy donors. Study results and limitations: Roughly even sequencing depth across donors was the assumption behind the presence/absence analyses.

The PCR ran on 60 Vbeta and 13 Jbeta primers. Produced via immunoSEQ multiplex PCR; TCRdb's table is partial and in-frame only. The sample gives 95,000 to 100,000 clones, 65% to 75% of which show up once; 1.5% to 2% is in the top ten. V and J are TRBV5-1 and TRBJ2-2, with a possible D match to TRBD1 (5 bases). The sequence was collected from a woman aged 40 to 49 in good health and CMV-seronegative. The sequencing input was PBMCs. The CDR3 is CASSLRQGNTGELFF. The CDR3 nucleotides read TGCGCCAGCAGCTTGCGTCAGGGGAACACCGGGGAGCTGTTTTTT. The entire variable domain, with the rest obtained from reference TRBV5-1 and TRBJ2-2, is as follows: KAGVTQTPRYLIKTRGQQVTLSCSPISGHRSVSWYQQTPGQGLQFLFEYFSETQRNKGNFPGRFSGRQFSNSRSEMNVSTLELGDSALYLCASSLRQGNTGELFFGEGSRLTVL.